This section outlines one T cell receptor (beta chain) sequence together with its context. The antigen remains undetermined. The data are from a study of T cells in Graves' hyperthyroidism and ophthalmopathy. Overall study findings and caveats: Ophthalmopathy, which appeared later, was predicted by the model a median roughly 6.5 months before onset.

RNA transcripts gave rise to amplified TCR beta CDR3 regions. First-round RT-PCR with HTBI primers amplified the TCR CDR3 region. Each CDR3 protein is one row after TCRdb ran MiXCR on the multiplex PCR reads. The sample gives around 580,000 distinct CDR3 sequences, around 42% of which show up once; around 7.7% is in the top ten. Uncontrolled infection, other autoimmune disease, pregnancy and lactation each barred patients from inclusion. The CDR3 has 12 amino acids. V lost 6 bases and J lost 2; bases outside the gene matches: 1. CDR1 and CDR2 (germline): ENHRY, SYGVKD. This TCR came from a woman under 30 with Graves' hyperthyroidism. Material: peripheral blood or thyroid tissue (not recorded which). This sequence joins TRBV10-3 and TRBJ2-7; the match to TRBD1 covers 7 bases. The chain's CDR3 is CAISGTAYEQYF. The CDR3 DNA reads TGTGCCATCAGCGGGACAGCCTACGAGCAGTACTTC.